Presented here are 2 T cell receptor beta chains from one specimen sequenced in a study of blood T cell repertoires in COVID-19. Using immunoSEQ multiplex PCR, the repertoire was profiled, and TCRdb retains in-frame clones only, with some absent. The data contain nearly 90,000 clones, around 89% of them singletons. Material for sequencing was peripheral blood. These TCRs come from a man aged 60-69 years with acute or convalescent COVID-19.

The chain combines TRBV19 with TRBJ2-2, with 10 positions matching TRBD1. Germline V gene sequence: CDR1 LNHDA, CDR2 SQIVND (reference sequence). Trimming took 9 bases from V and 6 from J; bases not matched to a gene: 10. CDR3 length equals 15 residues. The CDR3 protein is CASNSGTGEAGELFF. DNA for the CDR3: TGTGCCAGCAATTCCGGGACAGGGGAAGCCGGGGAGCTGTTTTTT.

The sample holds one count of this clone. The V call is TRBV6-6, the J call TRBJ2-7; TRBD2 matches 8 bases. V lost 5 bases to trimming and J lost 3 bases; unmatched junction nucleotides: 18. The V gene's germline CDR1 is MNHNY and CDR2 SVGAGI (reference sequence). The length of the CDR3 is 18 residues. Here the CDR3 DNA reads TGTGCCAGCAGTCCGGGGGGGGACAAAATAGCGGGATTCTACGAGCAGTACTTC. Its translation: CASSPGGDKIAGFYEQYF.